The clone carrying this T cell receptor beta chain was observed at least ten times. The data originate from a study of T cells after yellow fever vaccination. Using its own MiXCR run on the 5' RACE reads, TCRdb lists one record per CDR3 protein. Counted here are some 670,000 distinct CDR3 sequences, more than 9% occurring once; the ten biggest clones make up about 15%. This receptor was identified in a young man who received the YFV17D yellow fever vaccine. The sample was PBMCs, taken on the day of the yellow fever booster vaccination.

The CDR3 protein is CSARDREKLFF. For the CDR3, the DNA is TGCAGTGCTAGAGATCGGGAAAAACTGTTTTTT. The chain links TRBV20-1 to TRBJ1-4; no definite D call. The ends were cut back, 0 bases at V and 8 bases at J, with 4 bases in the middle. The CDR3 contains 11 residues. Germline CDR1 reads DFQATT; CDR2 reads SNEGSKA (reference sequence).